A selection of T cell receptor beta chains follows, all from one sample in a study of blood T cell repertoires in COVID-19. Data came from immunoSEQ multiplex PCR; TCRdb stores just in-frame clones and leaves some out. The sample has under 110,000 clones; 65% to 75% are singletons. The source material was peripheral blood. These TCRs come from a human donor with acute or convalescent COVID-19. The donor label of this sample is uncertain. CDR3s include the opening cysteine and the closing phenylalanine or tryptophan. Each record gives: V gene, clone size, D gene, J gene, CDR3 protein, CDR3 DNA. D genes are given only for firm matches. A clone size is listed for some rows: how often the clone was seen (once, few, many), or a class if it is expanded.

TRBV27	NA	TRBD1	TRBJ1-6	CASSFYTTGTNSPLHF	TGTGCCAGCAGTTTTTATACGACAGGGACGAATTCACCCCTCCACTTT
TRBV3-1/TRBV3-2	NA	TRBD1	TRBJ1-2	CASSRDWTGEGYTF	TGTGCCAGCAGCCGGGATTGGACAGGGGAGGGCTACACCTTC
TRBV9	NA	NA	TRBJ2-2	CASSVEGASAIDTGELFF	TGTGCCAGCAGCGTAGAAGGGGCTAGCGCAATAGACACCGGGGAGCTGTTTTTT
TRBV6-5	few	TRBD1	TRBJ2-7	CASRTGDRGRSEQYF	TGTGCCAGCAGGACGGGGGACAGGGGGCGAAGCGAGCAGTACTTC
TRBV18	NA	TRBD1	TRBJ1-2	CASSPRQGADYGYTF	TGTGCCAGCTCACCACGACAGGGAGCGGACTATGGCTACACCTTC
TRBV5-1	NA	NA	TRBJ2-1	CASSLEGVDEQFF	TGCGCCAGCAGCTTGGAAGGGGTTGATGAGCAGTTCTTC
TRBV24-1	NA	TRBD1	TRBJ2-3	CATDRKGSDTQYF	TGTGCCACGGACAGGAAAGGGTCAGATACGCAGTATTTT
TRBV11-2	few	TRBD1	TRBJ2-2	CASSSGRGYTGELFF	TGTGCCAGCAGCTCGGGCAGGGGGTACACCGGGGAGCTGTTTTTT
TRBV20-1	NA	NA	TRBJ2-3	CSAWMGDTQYF	TGCAGTGCTTGGATGGGCGATACGCAGTATTTT
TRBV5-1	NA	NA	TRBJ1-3	CASSSTGTGNTIYF	TGCGCCAGCAGCTCGACAGGAACTGGAAACACCATATATTTT
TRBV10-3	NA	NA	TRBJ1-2	CAISVDETSGGYTF	TGTGCCATCAGTGTGGATGAGACAAGTGGAGGCTACACCTTC
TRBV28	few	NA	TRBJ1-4	CASSSTGEGGSNEKLFF	TGTGCCAGCAGTTCCACCGGGGAAGGCGGATCTAATGAAAAACTGTTTTTT
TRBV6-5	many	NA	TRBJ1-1	CASRRLWVEGTEAFF	TGTGCCAGCAGACGACTGTGGGTCGAGGGCACTGAAGCTTTCTTT
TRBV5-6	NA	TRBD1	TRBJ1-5	CASRPDRVDQPQHF	TGTGCCAGCAGGCCGGACAGGGTAGATCAGCCCCAGCATTTT
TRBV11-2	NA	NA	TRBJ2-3	CASSLVATSTDTQYF	TGTGCCAGCAGCTTAGTAGCAACTAGCACAGATACGCAGTATTTT
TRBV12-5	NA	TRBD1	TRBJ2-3	CASGQGAYTDTQYF	TGTGCTAGTGGTCAGGGGGCCTACACAGATACGCAGTATTTT
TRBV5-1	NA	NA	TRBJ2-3	CASSLGYLAQETQYF	TGCGCCAGCAGCTTGGGGTACCTCGCACAGGAGACGCAGTATTTT
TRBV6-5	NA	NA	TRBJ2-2	CASRNTGFTGELFF	TGTGCCAGCAGAAACACAGGTTTCACCGGGGAGCTGTTTTTT
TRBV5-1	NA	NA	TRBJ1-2	CASSSGQLGYGYTF	TGCGCCAGCAGCAGTGGACAGCTAGGCTATGGCTACACCTTC
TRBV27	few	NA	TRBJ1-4	CASSAQGLGEKLFF	TGTGCCAGCAGTGCTCAGGGTTTAGGAGAAAAACTGTTTTTT
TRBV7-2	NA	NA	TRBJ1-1	CASSRDKDTEAFF	TGTGCCAGCAGCCGTGACAAAGACACTGAAGCTTTCTTT
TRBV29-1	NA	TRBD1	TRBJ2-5	CSVRQGETQYF	TGCAGCGTCCGACAGGGGGAGACCCAGTACTTC
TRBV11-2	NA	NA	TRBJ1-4	CASSSSDAGLDEKLFF	TGTGCCAGCAGCTCTTCGGATGCAGGGTTGGATGAAAAACTGTTTTTT
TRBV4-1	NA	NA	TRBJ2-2	CASSQDSERPNTGELFF	TGCGCCAGCAGCCAAGATAGTGAACGCCCGAACACCGGGGAGCTGTTTTTT
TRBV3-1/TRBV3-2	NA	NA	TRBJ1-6	CASSPGPSSPLHF	TGTGCCAGCAGCCCGGGTCCAAGTTCACCCCTCCACTTT
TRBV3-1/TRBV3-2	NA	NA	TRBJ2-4	CASSQWSVAKNIQYF	TGTGCCAGCAGCCAATGGTCGGTAGCCAAAAACATTCAGTACTTC
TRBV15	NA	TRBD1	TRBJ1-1	CATSRGQGGFNTEAFF	TGTGCCACCAGCAGAGGGCAGGGGGGATTCAACACTGAAGCTTTCTTT
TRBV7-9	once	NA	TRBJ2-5	CASRRQAQETQYF	TGTGCCAGCAGACGACAAGCCCAAGAGACCCAGTACTTC